This T cell receptor beta chain was profiled in a study of identical twins. TCRdb recomputed calls from the 5' RACE reads with MiXCR, one row per CDR3 protein. The data contain around 650,000 distinct CDR3 sequences, under 8.5% of them singletons. This clonotype came up many times. Its specificity is unknown. Points from the study as a whole: These conclusions were based on statistical analysis (cross-sectional, not following the same donors). Researchers caution that invariant MAIT and iNKT cells could partly confound zero-insertion analyses.

CDR3 length equals 13 residues. V lost 2 bases to trimming and J lost 5 bases, with 7 bases between them. These data were also filed under a second study, of yellow fever vaccine responses in identical twins.

The chain is built from TRBV12-3 or TRBV12-4 and TRBJ2-1; D ambiguous. Sequencing input: PBMCs. This receptor was taken from a woman aged 18-29 years in good health. The CDR3 nucleotides are TGTGCCAGCAGTTTAATCTCGAACAATGAGCAGTTCTTC. Protein: CASSLISNNEQFF.